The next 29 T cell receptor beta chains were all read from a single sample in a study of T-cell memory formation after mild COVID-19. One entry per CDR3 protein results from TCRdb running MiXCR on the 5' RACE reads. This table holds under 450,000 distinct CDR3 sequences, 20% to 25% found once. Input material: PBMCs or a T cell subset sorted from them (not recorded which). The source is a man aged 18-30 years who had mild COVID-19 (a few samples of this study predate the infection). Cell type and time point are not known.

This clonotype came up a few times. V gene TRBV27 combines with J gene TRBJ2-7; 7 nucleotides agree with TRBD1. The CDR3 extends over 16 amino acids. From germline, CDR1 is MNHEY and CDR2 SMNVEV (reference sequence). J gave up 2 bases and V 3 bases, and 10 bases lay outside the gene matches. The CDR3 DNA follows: TGTGCCAGCAGTTTCCTCTTGGGGACAGAGGCCTACGAGCAGTACGTC. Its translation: CASSFLLGTEAYEQYV.

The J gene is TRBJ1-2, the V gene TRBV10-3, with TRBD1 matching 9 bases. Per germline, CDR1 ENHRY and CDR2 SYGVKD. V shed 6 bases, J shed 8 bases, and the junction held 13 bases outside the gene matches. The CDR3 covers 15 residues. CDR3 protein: CAISYETGGKGGYTF. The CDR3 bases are TGTGCCATCAGCTACGAAACAGGGGGCAAAGGAGGCTACACCTTC.

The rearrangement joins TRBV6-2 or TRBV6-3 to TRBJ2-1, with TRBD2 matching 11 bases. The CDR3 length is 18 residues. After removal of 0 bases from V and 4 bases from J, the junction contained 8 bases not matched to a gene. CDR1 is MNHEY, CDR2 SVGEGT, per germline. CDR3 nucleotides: TGTGCCAGCAGTTACTCGGCCCCCGGGACTAGCGGATACAATGAGCAGTTCTTC. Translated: CASSYSAPGTSGYNEQFF.

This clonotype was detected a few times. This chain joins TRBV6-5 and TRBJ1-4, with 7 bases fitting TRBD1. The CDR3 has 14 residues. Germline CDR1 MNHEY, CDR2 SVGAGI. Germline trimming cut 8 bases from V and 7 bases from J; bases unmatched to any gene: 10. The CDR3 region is CASSPGQSGEKLFF. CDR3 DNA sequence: TGTGCCAGCTCACCGGGACAGTCGGGTGAAAAACTGTTTTTT.

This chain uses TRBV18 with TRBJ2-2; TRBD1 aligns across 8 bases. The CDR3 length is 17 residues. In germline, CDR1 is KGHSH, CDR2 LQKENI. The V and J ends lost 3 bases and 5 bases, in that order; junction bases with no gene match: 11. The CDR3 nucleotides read TGTGCCAGCTCACCCCGACAGGGGCTAACAAGGACCGGGGAGCTGTTTTTT. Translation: CASSPRQGLTRTGELFF.

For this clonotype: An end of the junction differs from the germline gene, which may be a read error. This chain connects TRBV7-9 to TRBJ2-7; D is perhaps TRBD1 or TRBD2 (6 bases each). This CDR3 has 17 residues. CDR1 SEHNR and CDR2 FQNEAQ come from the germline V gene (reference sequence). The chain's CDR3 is CASSQARGRGAAYEQYF. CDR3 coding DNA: TGTGCGAGCAGCCAAGCCCGAGGAAGGGGGGCCGCTTACGAGCAGTACTTC.

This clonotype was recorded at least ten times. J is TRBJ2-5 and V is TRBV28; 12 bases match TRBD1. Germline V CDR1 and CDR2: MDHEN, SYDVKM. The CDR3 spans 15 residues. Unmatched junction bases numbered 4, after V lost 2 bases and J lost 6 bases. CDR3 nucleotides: TGTGCCAGCAGTTTAGGGGGACAGGGGGCAAAGACCCAGTACTTC. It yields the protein CASSLGGQGAKTQYF.

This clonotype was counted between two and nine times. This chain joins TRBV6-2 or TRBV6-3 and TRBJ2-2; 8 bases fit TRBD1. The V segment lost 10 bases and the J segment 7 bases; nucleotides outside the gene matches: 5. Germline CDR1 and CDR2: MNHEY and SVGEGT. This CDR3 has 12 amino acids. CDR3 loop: CAIGQGGGELFF. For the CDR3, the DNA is TGTGCCATTGGACAGGGCGGCGGGGAGCTGTTTTTT.

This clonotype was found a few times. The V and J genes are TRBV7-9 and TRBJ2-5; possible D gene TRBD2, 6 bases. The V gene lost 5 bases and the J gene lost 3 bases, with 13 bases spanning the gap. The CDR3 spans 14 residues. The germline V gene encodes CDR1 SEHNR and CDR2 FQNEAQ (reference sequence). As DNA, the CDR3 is TGTGCCAGCAGCCGGGGGAGCAGCAAAGAGACCCAGTACTTC. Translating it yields CASSRGSSKETQYF.

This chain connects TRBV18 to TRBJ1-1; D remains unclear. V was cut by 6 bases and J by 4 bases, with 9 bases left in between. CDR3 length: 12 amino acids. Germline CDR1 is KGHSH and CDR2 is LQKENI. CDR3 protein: CASSPSLTEAFF. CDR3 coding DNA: TGTGCCAGCTCTCCATCCCTCACTGAAGCTTTCTTT.

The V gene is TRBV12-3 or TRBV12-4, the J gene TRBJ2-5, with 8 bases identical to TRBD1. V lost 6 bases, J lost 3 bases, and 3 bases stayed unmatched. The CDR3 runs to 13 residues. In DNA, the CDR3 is TGTGCCAGCAGGACGACAGGGGAAGAGACCCAGTACTTC. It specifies CASRTTGEETQYF.

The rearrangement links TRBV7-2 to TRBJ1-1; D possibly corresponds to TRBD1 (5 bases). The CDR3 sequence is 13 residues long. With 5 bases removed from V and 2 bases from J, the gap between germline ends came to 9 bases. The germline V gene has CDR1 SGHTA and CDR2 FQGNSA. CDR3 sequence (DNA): TGTGCCAGCAGCGACACAGGTAACACTGAAGCTTTCTTT. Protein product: CASSDTGNTEAFF.

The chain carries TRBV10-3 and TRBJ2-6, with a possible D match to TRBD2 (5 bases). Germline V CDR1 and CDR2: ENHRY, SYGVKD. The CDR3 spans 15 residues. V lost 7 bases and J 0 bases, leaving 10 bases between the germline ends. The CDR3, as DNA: TGTGCCATCATGGGCGGGCTCTCTGGGGCCAACGTCCTGACTTTC. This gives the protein CAIMGGLSGANVLTF.

The CDR3 DNA sequence: TGTGCCAGCAGTTTTCACCGCAACTCCTACAATGAGCAGTTCTTC. It translates to CASSFHRNSYNEQFF. The chain uses TRBV28 and TRBJ2-1; D is undetermined. The CDR3 is made up of 15 amino acids. Deletions cut 3 bases from V and 0 bases from J, with 9 bases between. Germline CDR1 and CDR2: MDHEN and SYDVKM.

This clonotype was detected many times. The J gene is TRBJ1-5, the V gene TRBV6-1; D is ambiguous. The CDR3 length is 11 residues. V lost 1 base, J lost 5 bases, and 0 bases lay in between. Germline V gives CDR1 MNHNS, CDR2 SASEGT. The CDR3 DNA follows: TGTGCCAGCAGTGAAGATCAGCCCCAGCATTTT. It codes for CASSEDQPQHF.

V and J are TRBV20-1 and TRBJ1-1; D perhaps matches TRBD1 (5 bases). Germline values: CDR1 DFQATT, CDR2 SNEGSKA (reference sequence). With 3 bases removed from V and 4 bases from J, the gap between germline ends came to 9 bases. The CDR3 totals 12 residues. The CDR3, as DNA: TGCAGTGCTAGTCTCGGGGCCACTGAAGCTTTCTTT. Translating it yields CSASLGATEAFF.

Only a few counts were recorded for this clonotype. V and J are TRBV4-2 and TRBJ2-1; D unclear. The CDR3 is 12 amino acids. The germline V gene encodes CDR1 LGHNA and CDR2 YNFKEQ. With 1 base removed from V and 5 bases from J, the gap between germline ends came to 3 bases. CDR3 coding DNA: TGTGCCAGCAGCCAAGCCGACAATGAGCAGTTCTTC. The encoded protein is CASSQADNEQFF.

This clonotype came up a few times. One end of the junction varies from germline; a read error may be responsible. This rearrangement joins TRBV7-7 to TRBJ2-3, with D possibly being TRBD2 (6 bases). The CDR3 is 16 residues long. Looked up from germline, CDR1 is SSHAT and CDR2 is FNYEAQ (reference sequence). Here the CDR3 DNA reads TGTGCTAGCAGCTTAATGTCTAGCGTTAGCACAGATACGCAGTATTTT. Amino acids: CASSLMSSVSTDTQYF.

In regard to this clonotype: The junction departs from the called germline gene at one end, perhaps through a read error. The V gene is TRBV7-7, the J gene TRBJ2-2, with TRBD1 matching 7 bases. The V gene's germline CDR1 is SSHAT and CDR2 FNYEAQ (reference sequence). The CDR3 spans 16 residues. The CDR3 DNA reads TGTGCTAGCAGCTCACGGACAGGATCGAGCACCGGGGAGCTGTTTTTT. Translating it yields CASSSRTGSSTGELFF.

Here the CDR3 DNA reads TGTGCCAGCAGTTACTCGAAAGTAACAGCCAAAAACATTCAGTACTTC. Its translation is CASSYSKVTAKNIQYF. The chain combines TRBV6-6 with TRBJ2-4; no clear D gene. The CDR3 extends over 16 amino acids. Germline V gives CDR1 MNHNY, CDR2 SVGAGI (reference sequence). Trimming pared 0 bases from V and 0 bases from J, leaving 9 bases between.

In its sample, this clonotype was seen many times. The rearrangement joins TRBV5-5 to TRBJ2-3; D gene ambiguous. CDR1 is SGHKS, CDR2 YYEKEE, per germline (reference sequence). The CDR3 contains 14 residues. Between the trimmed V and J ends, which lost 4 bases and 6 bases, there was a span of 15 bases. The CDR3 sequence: CASSPIHSRDTQYF. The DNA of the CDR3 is TGTGCCAGCAGCCCGATTCACTCGAGGGATACGCAGTATTTT. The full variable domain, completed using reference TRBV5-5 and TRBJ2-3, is DAGVTQSPTHLIKTRGQQVTLRCSPISGHKSVSWYQQVLGQGPQFIFQYYEKEERGRGNFPDRFSARQFPNYSSELNVNALLLGDSALYLCASSPIHSRDTQYFGPGTRLTVL.

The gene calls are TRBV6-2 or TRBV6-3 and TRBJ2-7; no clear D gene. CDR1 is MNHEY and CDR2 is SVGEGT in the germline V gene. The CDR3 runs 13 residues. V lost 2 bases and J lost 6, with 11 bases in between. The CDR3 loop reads CASSYPPVTEQYF. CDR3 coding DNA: TGTGCCAGCAGTTACCCCCCAGTCACCGAGCAGTACTTC.

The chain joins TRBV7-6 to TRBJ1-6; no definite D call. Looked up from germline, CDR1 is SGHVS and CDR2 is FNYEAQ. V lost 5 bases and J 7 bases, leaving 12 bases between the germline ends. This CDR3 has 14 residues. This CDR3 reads CASSGGPRNSPLHF. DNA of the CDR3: TGTGCCAGCAGCGGTGGTCCGAGGAATTCACCCCTCCACTTT.

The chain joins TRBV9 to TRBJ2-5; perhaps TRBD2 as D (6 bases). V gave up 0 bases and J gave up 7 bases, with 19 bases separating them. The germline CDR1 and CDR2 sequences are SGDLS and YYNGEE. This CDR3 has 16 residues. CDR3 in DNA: TGTGCCAGCAGCGTAGCCCCGGCGAAGCTGGGGGGGACCCAGTACTTC. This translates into CASSVAPAKLGGTQYF.

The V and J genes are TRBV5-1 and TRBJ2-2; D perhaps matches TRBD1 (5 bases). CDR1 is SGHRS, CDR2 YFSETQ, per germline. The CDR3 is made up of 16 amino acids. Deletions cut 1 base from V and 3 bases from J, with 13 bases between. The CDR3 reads CASSLYPGLDTGELFF. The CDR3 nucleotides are TGCGCCAGCAGCTTGTATCCAGGGCTGGACACCGGGGAGCTGTTTTTT.

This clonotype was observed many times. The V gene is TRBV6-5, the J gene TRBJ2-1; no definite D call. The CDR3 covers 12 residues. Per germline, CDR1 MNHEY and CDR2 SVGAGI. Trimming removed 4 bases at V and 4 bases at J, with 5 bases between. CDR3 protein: CASSSGYNEQFF. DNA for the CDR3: TGTGCCAGCAGTTCTGGGTACAATGAGCAGTTCTTC.

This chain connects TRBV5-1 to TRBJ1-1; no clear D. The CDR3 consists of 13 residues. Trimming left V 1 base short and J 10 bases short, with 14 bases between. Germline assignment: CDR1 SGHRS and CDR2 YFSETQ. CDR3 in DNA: TGCGCCAGCAGCTTGTTACTGGGAAGTGCAGCTTTCTTT. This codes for CASSLLLGSAAFF.

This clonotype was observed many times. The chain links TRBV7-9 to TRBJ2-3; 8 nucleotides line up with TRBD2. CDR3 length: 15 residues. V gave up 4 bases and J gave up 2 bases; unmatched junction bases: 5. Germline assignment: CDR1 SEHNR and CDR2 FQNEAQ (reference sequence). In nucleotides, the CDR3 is TGTGCCAGCAGCTCCGGACTAGCTCCCACAGATACGCAGTATTTT. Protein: CASSSGLAPTDTQYF.

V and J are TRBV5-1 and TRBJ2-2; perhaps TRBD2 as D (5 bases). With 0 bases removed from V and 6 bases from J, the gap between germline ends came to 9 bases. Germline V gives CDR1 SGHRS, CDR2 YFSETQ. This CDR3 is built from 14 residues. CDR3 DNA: TGCGCCAGCAGCTTGGCCGGGGTATCCGGGGAGCTGTTTTTT. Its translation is CASSLAGVSGELFF.